One and the same sample provided the 22 T cell receptor beta chains below, sequenced in a study of T cell responses to AZD1222 COVID-19 vaccine. This table comes from immunoSEQ multiplex PCR, and its TCRdb copy is limited to in-frame clones, with some not included. This repertoire shows 130,000 or so clones, roughly 86% found once; its top ten account for roughly 12%. The specimen comprised peripheral blood, sampled on day 0 of AZD1222 vaccination. The receptors derive from an adult in good health.

This chain uses TRBV6-2 or TRBV6-3 with TRBJ1-6; weak D call: TRBD1 (5 bases). Trimming left V 4 bases short and J 7 bases short, with 17 bases between. Germline loops: CDR1 MNHEY, CDR2 SVGEGT. This CDR3 is 16 amino acids long. The CDR3 spells CASSSSYTGINSPLHF. CDR3 DNA: TGTGCCAGCAGTTCTTCCTATACAGGAATCAATTCACCCCTCCACTTT.

The rearrangement joins TRBV13 to TRBJ2-7, with D perhaps matching TRBD2 (5 bases). This CDR3 comprises 17 residues. In germline, CDR1 is PRHDT, CDR2 FYEKMQ (reference sequence). The V gene lost 0 bases and the J gene lost 7 bases, with 22 bases spanning the gap. CDR3 nucleotides: TGTGCCAGCAGCTTAGGCCCCGAGGGTGACCTGCTTCGAGAGCAGTACTTC. Amino acid sequence: CASSLGPEGDLLREQYF.

The chain joins TRBV7-9 to TRBJ1-6; tentative D call: TRBD1 (5 bases). V lost 6 bases, J lost 8 bases, and 23 bases lay in between. Per the germline V gene, CDR1 is SEHNR and CDR2 is FQNEAQ (reference sequence). The CDR3 runs to 17 residues. The CDR3 nucleotides are TGTGCCAGCAGTCAGTTGTACCACCAGGGCATCGATTCACCCCTCCACTTT. Translation: CASSQLYHQGIDSPLHF.

V gene TRBV21-1 combines with J gene TRBJ1-4. TRBV21-1 has pseudogene status. The CDR3 runs to 14 residues. CDR3 DNA: TGTGCCAGCAGCAAAGTTGGAGTTAATGAAAAACTGTTTTTT. This codes for CASSKVGVNEKLFF.

V is TRBV4-3 and J is TRBJ1-6, with a weak D call TRBD1 (6 bases). Trimming removed 0 bases from V and 6 bases from J, with 12 bases in between. Germline loops: CDR1 LGHNA, CDR2 YSLEER. The CDR3 has 16 amino acids. The CDR3, as DNA: TGCGCCAGCAGCCAAGAGAGGGGAGGGGGTAATTCACCCCTCCACTTT. It specifies CASSQERGGGNSPLHF.

The genes are TRBV29-1 and TRBJ1-2; 9 nucleotides agree with TRBD1. Per the germline V gene, CDR1 is SQVTM and CDR2 is ANQGSEA. J was trimmed by 6 bases and V by 7 bases; bases with no gene match: 18. This CDR3 is 16 amino acids long. CDR3 loop: CSASGTGISRLNGYTF. DNA for the CDR3: TGCAGCGCCTCCGGGACAGGGATATCACGACTAAATGGCTACACCTTC.

V and J are TRBV4-1 and TRBJ2-1, with 8 bases aligning to TRBD2. The CDR3 has 16 residues. The V gene end was trimmed by 2 bases and the J gene end by 5 bases; junction bases not matched to a gene: 8. CDR1 is MGHRA and CDR2 is YSYEKL in the germline V gene. The CDR3 DNA sequence: TGCGCCAGCAGCCAACCACGGGGGGGCATCGACAATGAGCAGTTCTTC. Its protein is CASSQPRGGIDNEQFF.

Only one count was recorded for this clone. The CDR3 loop is CASSLWAGMDEKLFF. The CDR3 DNA follows: TGTGCCAGCAGCTTATGGGCAGGGATGGATGAAAAACTGTTTTTT. The rearrangement links TRBV11-2 to TRBJ1-4, with D maybe TRBD1 (5 bases). Germline assignment: CDR1 SGHAT and CDR2 FQNNGV. V was trimmed by 2 bases and J by 6 bases, leaving 13 bases between them. The CDR3 is made up of 15 amino acids.

This chain connects TRBV4-2 to TRBJ2-1, with D possibly being TRBD2 (7 bases). V lost 2 bases and J 2 bases, leaving 19 bases between the germline ends. Per germline, CDR1 LGHNA and CDR2 YNFKEQ. The CDR3 has 18 residues. In nucleotides, the CDR3 is TGTGCCAGCAGCCAATTAGGTAGGGGGGAGGGACCCTACAATGAGCAGTTCTTC. It yields the protein CASSQLGRGEGPYNEQFF.

The rearrangement joins TRBV7-2 to TRBJ2-4; D remains unclear. The CDR3 length is 14 residues. Germline CDR1 and CDR2: SGHTA and FQGNSA. Trimming took 2 bases from V and 1 from J, leaving 6 bases between them. The DNA for the CDR3 is TGTGCCAGCAGCTTACGCAGGGCCAAAAACATTCAGTACTTC. The encoded protein is CASSLRRAKNIQYF. Full variable domain (missing parts from reference TRBV7-2 and TRBJ2-4): GAGVSQSPSNKVTEKGKDVELRCDPISGHTALYWYRQSLGQGLEFLIYFQGNSAPDKSGLPSDRFSAERTGGSVSTLTIQRTQQEDSAVYLCASSLRRAKNIQYFGAGTRLSVL.

V is TRBV3-1 (or the pseudogene TRBV3-2) and J is TRBJ1-5; D might be TRBD1 (6 bases). CDR3 length: 20 amino acids. Trimming removed 2 bases at V and 2 bases at J, with 25 bases between. Germline V gene lookup returns CDR1 LGHDT and CDR2 YNNKEL (reference sequence). CDR3 bases: TGTGCCAGCAGCCAATTCCGCGTCAGACGGGGAAGGGGGGGCAATCAGCCCCAGCATTTT. Amino acids: CASSQFRVRRGRGGNQPQHF.

In its sample, this clone was seen once. DNA of the CDR3: TGTGCCAGCAGCTTAGATAGATGGGAGCGCAACACCGGGGAGCTGTTTTTT. It specifies CASSLDRWERNTGELFF. The V gene is TRBV7-2, the J gene TRBJ2-2, with D possibly TRBD2 on 5 matching bases. The CDR3 has 17 residues. Germline V gene lookup returns CDR1 SGHTA and CDR2 FQGNSA. The V and J ends lost 1 base and 2 bases respectively, with 14 bases between them.

This clone was counted at least ten times. Other DNA sequences within the sample encode an identical CDR3. The chain links TRBV4-1 to TRBJ2-5; 9 bases fit TRBD1. CDR1 is MGHRA, CDR2 YSYEKL, per germline. This CDR3 has 15 amino acids. V shed 2 bases, J shed 3 bases, and the junction held 4 bases outside the gene matches. The CDR3 reads CASSQPGQGKETQYF. CDR3 nucleotide sequence: TGCGCCAGCAGCCAACCCGGACAGGGGAAAGAGACCCAGTACTTC.

The V gene is TRBV13, the J gene TRBJ2-2, with D perhaps matching TRBD2 (5 bases). V lost 5 bases and J 2 bases, leaving 9 bases between the germline ends. This CDR3 has 14 residues. Per the germline V gene, CDR1 is PRHDT and CDR2 is FYEKMQ (reference sequence). The CDR3 DNA sequence: TGTGCCAGCAGCCACGGAGGCAACACCGGGGAGCTGTTTTTT. It yields the protein CASSHGGNTGELFF.

V usage is TRBV13 and J usage is TRBJ1-2; tentatively, D is TRBD1 (5 bases). Per germline, CDR1 PRHDT and CDR2 FYEKMQ (reference sequence). There are 16 residues in the CDR3. V lost 1 base and J 4 bases, leaving 16 bases between the germline ends. This chain's CDR3 is CASSLEVMGLGYGYTF. CDR3 in DNA: TGTGCCAGCAGCTTAGAAGTTATGGGGCTCGGCTATGGCTACACCTTC.

The rearrangement uses TRBV15 and TRBJ1-4; TRBD1 is a possible D gene (5 bases). The V gene's germline CDR1 is LNHNV and CDR2 YYDKDF (reference sequence). The CDR3 is 14 amino acids. Trimming pared 5 bases from V and 8 bases from J, leaving 15 bases between. The CDR3 nucleotides read TGTGCCACCAGCGAGGGAGGGGATGGCGAAAAACTGTTTTTT. This encodes CATSEGGDGEKLFF.

The V and J genes are TRBV7-2 and TRBJ1-6; D uncertain. Trimming pared 4 bases from V and 0 bases from J, leaving 7 bases between. This CDR3 has 15 residues. Germline CDR1 is SGHTA and CDR2 is FQGNSA. The CDR3 protein is CASSSQSSYNSPLHF. The CDR3 coding sequence is TGTGCCAGCAGCTCCCAGAGCTCCTATAATTCACCCCTCCACTTT.

This chain joins TRBV4-1 and TRBJ1-5, with D tentatively TRBD1 (5 bases). Looked up from germline, CDR1 is MGHRA and CDR2 is YSYEKL. Deletions cut 6 bases from V and 0 bases from J, with 12 bases between. The CDR3 is 15 amino acids. The CDR3 here is CASSYQGLSNQPQHF. CDR3 sequence (DNA): TGCGCCAGCAGTTATCAGGGCCTTAGCAATCAGCCCCAGCATTTT.

The V gene is TRBV15, the J gene TRBJ2-3; a possible D gene is TRBD2 (6 bases). There are 16 residues in the CDR3. Looked up from germline, CDR1 is LNHNV and CDR2 is YYDKDF (reference sequence). V lost 0 bases and J lost 5, with 15 bases in between. The CDR3 spells CATSREWGGVGDTQYF. The CDR3 DNA follows: TGTGCCACCAGCAGAGAATGGGGCGGGGTGGGAGATACGCAGTATTTT.

This chain links TRBV4-1 with TRBJ2-7; TRBD1 might be the D (6 bases). V dropped 4 bases and J dropped 8 bases, with 24 bases sitting between them. This CDR3 is 16 amino acids long. CDR1 and CDR2 (germline): MGHRA, YSYEKL. CDR3 region: CASSPNDDIEQGKQYF. The CDR3 nucleotides read TGCGCCAGCAGCCCCAACGACGATATAGAACAGGGAAAGCAGTACTTC.

The CDR3 region is CASSWVGQGTMNTEAFF. DNA for the CDR3: TGTGCCAGCAGTTGGGTGGGACAGGGAACCATGAACACTGAAGCTTTCTTT. This sequence joins TRBV27 and TRBJ1-1; 9 bases agree with TRBD1. Germline CDR1 is MNHEY and CDR2 is SMNVEV (reference sequence). This CDR3 spans 17 amino acids. Trimming cost V 4 bases and J 0 bases; bases outside gene matches: 9.

This rearrangement joins TRBV11-3 to TRBJ2-7, with 7 bases lining up with TRBD1. With 7 bases clipped from V and 1 base from J, the junction kept 10 bases outside the gene matches. Germline V gene sequence: CDR1 SGHNT, CDR2 YENEEA. CDR3 length: 15 residues. The CDR3 region is CASNMDRFPSYEQYF. CDR3 nucleotide sequence: TGTGCCAGCAATATGGACAGGTTTCCATCCTACGAGCAGTACTTC.